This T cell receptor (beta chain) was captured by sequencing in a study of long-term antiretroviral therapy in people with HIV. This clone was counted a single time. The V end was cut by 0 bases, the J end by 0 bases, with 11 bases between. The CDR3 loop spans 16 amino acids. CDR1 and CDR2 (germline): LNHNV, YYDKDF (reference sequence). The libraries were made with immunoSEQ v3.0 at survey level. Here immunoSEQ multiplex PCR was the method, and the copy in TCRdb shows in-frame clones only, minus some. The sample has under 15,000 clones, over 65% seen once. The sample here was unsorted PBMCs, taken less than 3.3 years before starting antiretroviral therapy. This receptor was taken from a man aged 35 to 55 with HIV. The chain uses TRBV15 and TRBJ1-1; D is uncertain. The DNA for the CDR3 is TGTGCCACCAGCAGAGATTCATCTCTCATGAACACTGAAGCTTTCTTT. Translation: CATSRDSSLMNTEAFF. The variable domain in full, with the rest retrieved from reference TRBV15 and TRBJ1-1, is DAMVIQNPRYQVTQFGKPVTLSCSQTLNHNVMYWYQQKSSQAPKLLFHYYDKDFNNEADTPDNFQSRRPNTSFCFLDIRSPGLGDTAMYLCATSRDSSLMNTEAFFGQGTRLTVV.